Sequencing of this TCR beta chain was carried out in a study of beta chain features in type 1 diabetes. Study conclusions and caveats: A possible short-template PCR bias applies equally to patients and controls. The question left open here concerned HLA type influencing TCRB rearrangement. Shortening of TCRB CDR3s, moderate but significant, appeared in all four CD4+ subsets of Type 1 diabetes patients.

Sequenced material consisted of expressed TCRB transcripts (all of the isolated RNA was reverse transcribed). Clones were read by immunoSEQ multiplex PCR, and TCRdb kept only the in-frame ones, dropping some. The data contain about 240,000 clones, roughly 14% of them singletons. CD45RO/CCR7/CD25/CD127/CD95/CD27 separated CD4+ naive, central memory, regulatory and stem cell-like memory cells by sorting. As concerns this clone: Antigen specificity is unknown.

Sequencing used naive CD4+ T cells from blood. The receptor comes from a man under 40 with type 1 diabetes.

The CDR3 here is CASSLWRGSSYEQYF. CDR3 nucleotides: TGTGCCAGCAGCTTGTGGCGGGGGAGCTCCTACGAGCAGTACTTC. This rearrangement joins TRBV5-6 to TRBJ2-7, with 7 bases lining up with TRBD2. V shed 1 base and J 0 bases; nucleotides not matched to a gene: 4. Per germline, CDR1 SGHDT and CDR2 YYEEEE. The CDR3 extends over 15 amino acids. The full variable domain, rest sourced from reference TRBV5-6 and TRBJ2-7, is DAGVTQSPTHLIKTRGQQVTLRCSPKSGHDTVSWYQQALGQGPQFIFQYYEEEERQRGNFPDRFSGHQFPNYSSELNVNALLLGDSALYLCASSLWRGSSYEQYFGPGTRLTVT.